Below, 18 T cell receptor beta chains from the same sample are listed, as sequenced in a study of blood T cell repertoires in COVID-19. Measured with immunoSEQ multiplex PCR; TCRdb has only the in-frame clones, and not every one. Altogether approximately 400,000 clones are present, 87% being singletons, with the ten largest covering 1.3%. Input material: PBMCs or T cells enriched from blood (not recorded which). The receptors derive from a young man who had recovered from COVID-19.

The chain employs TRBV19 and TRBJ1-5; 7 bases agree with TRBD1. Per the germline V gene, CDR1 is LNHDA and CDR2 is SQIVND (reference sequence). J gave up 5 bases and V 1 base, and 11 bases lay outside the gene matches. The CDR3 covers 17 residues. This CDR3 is CASSIVQGGRAHQPQHF. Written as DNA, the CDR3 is TGTGCCAGTAGTATAGTCCAGGGGGGCAGGGCCCATCAGCCCCAGCATTTT.

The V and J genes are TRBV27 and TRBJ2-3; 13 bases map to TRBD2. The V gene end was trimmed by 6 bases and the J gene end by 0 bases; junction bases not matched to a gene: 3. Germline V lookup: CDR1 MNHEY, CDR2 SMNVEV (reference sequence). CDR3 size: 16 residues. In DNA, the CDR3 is TGTGCCAGCAGACTAGCGGGGGGGCTGAGCACAGATACGCAGTATTTT. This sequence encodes CASRLAGGLSTDTQYF.

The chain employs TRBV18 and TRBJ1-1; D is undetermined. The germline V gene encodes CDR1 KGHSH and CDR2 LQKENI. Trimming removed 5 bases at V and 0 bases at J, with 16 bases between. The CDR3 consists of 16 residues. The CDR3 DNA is TGTGCCAGCTCAACTAGAAGAATCGGGATGAACACTGAAGCTTTCTTT. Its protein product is CASSTRRIGMNTEAFF.

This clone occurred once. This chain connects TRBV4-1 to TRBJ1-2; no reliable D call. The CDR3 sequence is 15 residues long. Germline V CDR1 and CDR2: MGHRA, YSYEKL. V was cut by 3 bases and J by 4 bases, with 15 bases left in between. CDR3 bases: TGCGCCAGCAGCCAGGCACGAAACCTAGGCTATGGCTACACCTTC. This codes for CASSQARNLGYGYTF.

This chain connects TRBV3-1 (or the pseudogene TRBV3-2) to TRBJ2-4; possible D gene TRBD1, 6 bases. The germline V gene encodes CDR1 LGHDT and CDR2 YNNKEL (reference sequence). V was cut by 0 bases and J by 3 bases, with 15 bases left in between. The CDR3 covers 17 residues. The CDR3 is CASSQDKLQGRKNIQYF. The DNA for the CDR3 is TGTGCCAGCAGCCAAGATAAACTTCAGGGGCGCAAAAACATTCAGTACTTC.

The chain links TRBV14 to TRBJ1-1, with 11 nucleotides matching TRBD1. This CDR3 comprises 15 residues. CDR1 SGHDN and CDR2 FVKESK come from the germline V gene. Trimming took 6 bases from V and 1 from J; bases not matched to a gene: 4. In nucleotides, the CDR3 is TGTGCCAGCAGACGAGGACAGGGGGCGAACACTGAAGCTTTCTTT. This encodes CASRRGQGANTEAFF. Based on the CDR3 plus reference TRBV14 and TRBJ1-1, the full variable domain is EAGVTQFPSHSVIEKGQTVTLRCDPISGHDNLYWYRRVMGKEIKFLLHFVKESKQDESGMPNNRFLAERTGGTYSTLKVQPAELEDSGVYFCASRRGQGANTEAFFGQGTRLTVV.

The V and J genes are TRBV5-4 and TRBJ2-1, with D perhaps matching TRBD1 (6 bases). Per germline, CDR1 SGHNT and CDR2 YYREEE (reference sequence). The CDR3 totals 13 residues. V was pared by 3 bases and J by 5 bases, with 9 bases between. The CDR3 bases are TGTGCCAGCAGCTGGACAGCAGACAATGAGCAGTTCTTC. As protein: CASSWTADNEQFF.

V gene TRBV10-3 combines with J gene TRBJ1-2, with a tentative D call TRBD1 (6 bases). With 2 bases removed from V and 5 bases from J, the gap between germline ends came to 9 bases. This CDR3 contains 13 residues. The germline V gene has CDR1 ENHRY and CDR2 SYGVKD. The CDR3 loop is CAISERQGYGYTF. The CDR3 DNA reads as TGTGCCATCAGTGAGCGGCAGGGGTATGGCTACACCTTC.

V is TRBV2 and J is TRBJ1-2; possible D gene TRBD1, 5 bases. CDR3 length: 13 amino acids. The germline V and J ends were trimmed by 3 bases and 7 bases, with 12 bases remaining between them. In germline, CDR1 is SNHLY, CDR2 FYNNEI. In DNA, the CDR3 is TGTGCCAGCAGTGACGCAGGGTTTGGTGGCTACACCTTC. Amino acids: CASSDAGFGGYTF. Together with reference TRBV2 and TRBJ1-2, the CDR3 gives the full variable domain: EPEVTQTPSHQVTQMGQEVILRCVPISNHLYFYWYRQILGQKVEFLVSFYNNEISEKSEIFDDQFSVERPDGSNFTLKIRSTKLEDSAMYFCASSDAGFGGYTFGSGTRLTVV.

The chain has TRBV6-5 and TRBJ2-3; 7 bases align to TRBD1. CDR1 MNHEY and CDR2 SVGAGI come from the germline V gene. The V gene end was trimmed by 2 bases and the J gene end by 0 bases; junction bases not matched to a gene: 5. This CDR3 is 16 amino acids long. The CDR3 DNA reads TGTGCCAGCAGTTACAGAGGGGGCGGGAGCACAGATACGCAGTATTTT. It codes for CASSYRGGGSTDTQYF.

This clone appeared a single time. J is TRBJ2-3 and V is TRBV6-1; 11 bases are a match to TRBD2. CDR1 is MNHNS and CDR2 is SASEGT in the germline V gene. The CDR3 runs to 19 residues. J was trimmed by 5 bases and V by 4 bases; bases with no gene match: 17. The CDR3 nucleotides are TGTGCCAGCAGTGTTAGTTGGCTAGCGGGGGGCTCAGCCCTAGATACGCAGTATTTT. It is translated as CASSVSWLAGGSALDTQYF.

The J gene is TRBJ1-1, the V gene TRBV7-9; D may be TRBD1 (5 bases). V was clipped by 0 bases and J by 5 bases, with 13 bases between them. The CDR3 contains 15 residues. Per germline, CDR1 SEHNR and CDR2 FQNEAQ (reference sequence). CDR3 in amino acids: CASSLARWGRTEAFF. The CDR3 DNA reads TGTGCCAGCAGCTTAGCGCGTTGGGGGAGGACTGAAGCTTTCTTT. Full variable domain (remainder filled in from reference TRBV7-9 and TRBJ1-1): DTGVSQNPRHKITKRGQNVTFRCDPISEHNRLYWYRQTLGQGPEFLTYFQNEAQLEKSRLLSDRFSAERPKGSFSTLEIQRTEQGDSAMYLCASSLARWGRTEAFFGQGTRLTVV.

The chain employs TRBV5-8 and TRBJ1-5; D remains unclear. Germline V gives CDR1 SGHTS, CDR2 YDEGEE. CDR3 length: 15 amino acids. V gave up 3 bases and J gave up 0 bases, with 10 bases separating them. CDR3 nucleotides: TGTGCCAGCAGCTCTAGAGACGGTAGCAATCAGCCCCAGCATTTT. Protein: CASSSRDGSNQPQHF.

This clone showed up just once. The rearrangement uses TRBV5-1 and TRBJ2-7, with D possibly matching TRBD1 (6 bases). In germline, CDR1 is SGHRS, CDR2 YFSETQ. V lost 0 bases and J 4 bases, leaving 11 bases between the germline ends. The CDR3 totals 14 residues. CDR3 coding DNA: TGCGCCAGCAGCTTGGTGGGGGCCAGTTACGAGCAGTACTTC. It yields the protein CASSLVGASYEQYF.

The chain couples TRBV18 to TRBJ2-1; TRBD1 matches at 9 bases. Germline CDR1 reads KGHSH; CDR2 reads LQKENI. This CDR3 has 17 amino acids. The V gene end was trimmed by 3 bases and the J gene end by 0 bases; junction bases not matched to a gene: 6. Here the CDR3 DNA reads TGTGCCAGCTCACCTCCGGGACAGGGAAGCTCCTACAATGAGCAGTTCTTC. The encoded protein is CASSPPGQGSSYNEQFF.

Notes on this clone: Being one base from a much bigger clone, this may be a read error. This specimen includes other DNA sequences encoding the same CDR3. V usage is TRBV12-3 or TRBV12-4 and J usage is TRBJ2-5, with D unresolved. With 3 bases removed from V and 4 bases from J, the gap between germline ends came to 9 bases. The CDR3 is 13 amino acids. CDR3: CASSFSGSETQYF. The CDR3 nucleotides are TGTGCCAGCAGTTTTTCAGGATCAGAGACCCAGTACTTC.

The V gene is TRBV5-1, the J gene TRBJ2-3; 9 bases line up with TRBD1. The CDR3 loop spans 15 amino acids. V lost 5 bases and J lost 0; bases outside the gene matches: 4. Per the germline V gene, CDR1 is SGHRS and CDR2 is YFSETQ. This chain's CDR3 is CASRDGTGSTDTQYF. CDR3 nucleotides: TGCGCCAGCAGAGACGGGACAGGGAGCACAGATACGCAGTATTTT.

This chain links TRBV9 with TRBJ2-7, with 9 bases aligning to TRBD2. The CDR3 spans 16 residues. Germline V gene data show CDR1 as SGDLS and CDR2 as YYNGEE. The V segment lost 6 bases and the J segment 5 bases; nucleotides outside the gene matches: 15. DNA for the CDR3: TGTGCCAGCACTCCGGGACTAGCATCGTTAGTTGACGAGCAGTACTTC. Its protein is CASTPGLASLVDEQYF.